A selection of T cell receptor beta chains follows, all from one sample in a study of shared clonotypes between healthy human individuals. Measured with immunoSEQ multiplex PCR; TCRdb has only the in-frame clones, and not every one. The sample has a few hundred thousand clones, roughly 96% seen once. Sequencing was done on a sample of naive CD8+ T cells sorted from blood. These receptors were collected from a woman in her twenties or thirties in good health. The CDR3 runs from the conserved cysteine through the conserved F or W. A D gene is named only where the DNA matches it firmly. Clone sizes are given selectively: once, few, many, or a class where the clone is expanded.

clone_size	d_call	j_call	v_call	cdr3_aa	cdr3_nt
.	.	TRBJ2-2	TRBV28	CASSLLGLSTGELFF	TGTGCCAGCAGTTTACTAGGGTTATCCACCGGGGAGCTGTTTTTT
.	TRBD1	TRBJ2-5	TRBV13	CASSAGTGVETQYF	TGTGCCAGCAGCGCCGGGACAGGGGTAGAGACCCAGTACTTC
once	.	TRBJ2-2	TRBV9	CASSYILTGELFF	TGTGCCAGCAGCTACATCCTTACCGGGGAGCTGTTTTTT
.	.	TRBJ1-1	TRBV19	CASRTDLNTEAFF	TGTGCCAGTCGGACGGACCTTAACACTGAAGCTTTCTTT
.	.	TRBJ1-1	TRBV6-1	CASSDSIHLNTEAFF	TGTGCCAGCAGTGACTCAATCCACCTGAACACTGAAGCTTTCTTT
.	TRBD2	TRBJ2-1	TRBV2	CASPGGGRTNEQFF	TGTGCCAGCCCGGGGGGCGGGAGGACCAATGAGCAGTTCTTC
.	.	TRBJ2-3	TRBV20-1	CSAKITDTQYF	TGCAGTGCCAAGATCACAGATACGCAGTATTTT
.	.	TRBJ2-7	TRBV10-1	CASSDQDSPSYEQYF	TGCGCCAGCAGTGATCAGGACAGTCCGTCCTACGAGCAGTACTTC
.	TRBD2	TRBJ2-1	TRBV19	CASSSLSGSSYNEQFF	TGTGCCAGTAGTTCACTCAGCGGGAGCTCCTACAATGAGCAGTTCTTC
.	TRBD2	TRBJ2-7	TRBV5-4	CASSLLAGAHEQYF	TGTGCCAGCAGCTTGTTAGCGGGAGCCCACGAGCAGTACTTC
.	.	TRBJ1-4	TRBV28	CASSFEGRSITNEKLFF	TGTGCCAGCAGTTTTGAGGGGCGATCGATTACTAATGAAAAACTGTTTTTT
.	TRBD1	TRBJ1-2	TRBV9	CASSATGQNYGYTF	TGTGCCAGCAGCGCCACGGGACAGAACTATGGCTACACCTTC
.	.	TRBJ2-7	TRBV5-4	CASSQDGYEQYF	TGTGCCAGCAGCCAGGACGGCTACGAGCAGTACTTC
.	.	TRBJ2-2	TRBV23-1	CASSQSNASHGELFF	TGCGCCAGCAGTCAATCGAATGCCAGCCACGGGGAGCTGTTTTTT
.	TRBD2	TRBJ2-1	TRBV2	CASRFMGLAGGPGYEQFF	TGTGCAAGCAGGTTTATGGGGCTAGCGGGAGGGCCTGGTTATGAGCAGTTCTTC
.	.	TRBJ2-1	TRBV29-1	CSVGGAEQFF	TGCAGCGTTGGGGGGGCTGAGCAGTTCTTC
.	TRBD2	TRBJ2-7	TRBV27	CASSPLGGRLSYEQYF	TGTGCCAGCAGTCCCCTGGGCGGGAGGCTCTCCTACGAGCAGTACTTC
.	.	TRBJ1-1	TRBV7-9	CASSLVGEALVAFF	TGTGCCAGCAGCTTAGTGGGAGAGGCGTTGGTAGCTTTCTTT
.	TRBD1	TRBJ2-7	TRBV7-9	CASSEGQGANYEQYF	TGTGCCAGCAGCGAAGGACAGGGGGCTAACTACGAGCAGTACTTC
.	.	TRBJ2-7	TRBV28	CASTLRSGVLYEQYF	TGTGCCAGCACCTTACGGTCCGGGGTGCTTTACGAGCAGTACTTC
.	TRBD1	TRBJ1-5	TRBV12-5	CASGFPGIRTGLDPNQPQHF	TGTGCTAGTGGTTTTCCTGGGATAAGGACAGGGTTAGACCCCAATCAGCCCCAGCATTTT
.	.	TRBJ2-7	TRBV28	CASSLGQTPHEQYF	TGTGCCAGCAGTTTGGGCCAGACTCCCCACGAGCAGTACTTC
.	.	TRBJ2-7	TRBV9	CASSVEGTPNVYEQYF	TGTGCCAGCAGCGTCGAGGGGACTCCAAACGTCTACGAGCAGTACTTC
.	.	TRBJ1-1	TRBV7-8	CASSPPTRQNTEAFF	TGTGCCAGCAGCCCCCCTACCAGACAGAACACTGAAGCTTTCTTT
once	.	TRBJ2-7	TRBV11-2	CASSLVQSYEQYF	TGTGCCAGCAGCTTAGTACAGTCCTACGAGCAGTACTTC
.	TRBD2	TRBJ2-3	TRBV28	CASSLNLAGDSWDTQYF	TGTGCCAGCAGTTTAAATTTAGCGGGAGACAGTTGGGATACGCAGTATTTT
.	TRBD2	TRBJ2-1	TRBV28	CASSSGLAGGEQFF	TGTGCCAGCAGTTCGGGACTAGCGGGAGGCGAGCAGTTCTTC
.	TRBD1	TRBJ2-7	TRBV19	CASSRGGTYEQYF	TGTGCCAGTAGTAGAGGGGGCACCTACGAGCAGTACTTC
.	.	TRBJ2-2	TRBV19	CATTFTQGNTGELFF	TGTGCCACTACCTTCACTCAGGGAAACACCGGGGAGCTGTTTTTT
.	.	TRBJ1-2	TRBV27	CASSIGVHFGYTF	TGTGCCAGCAGTATCGGGGTTCATTTCGGCTACACCTTC
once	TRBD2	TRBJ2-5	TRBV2	CASSDGSSGREETQYF	TGTGCCAGCTCCGATGGTTCTAGCGGGAGAGAAGAGACCCAGTACTTC
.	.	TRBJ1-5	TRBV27	CASSPDYSNQPQHF	TGTGCCAGCAGTCCAGATTATAGCAATCAGCCCCAGCATTTT
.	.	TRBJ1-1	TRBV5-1	CASSLISGDTEAFF	TGCGCCAGCAGCCTGATCTCGGGGGACACTGAAGCTTTCTTT
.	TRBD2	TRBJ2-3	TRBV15	CATSRQVAGVRADTQYF	TGTGCCACCAGCAGGCAAGTAGCGGGAGTTCGGGCAGATACGCAGTATTTT
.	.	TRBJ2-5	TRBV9	CASSVTEQERETQYF	TGTGCCAGCAGCGTAACGGAGCAAGAGCGGGAGACCCAGTACTTC
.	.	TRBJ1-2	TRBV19	CASPRRRPRNSYGYTF	TGTGCCAGTCCCCGACGTCGCCCCCGGAATTCCTATGGCTACACCTTC
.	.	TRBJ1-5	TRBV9	CASSVGASSNQPQHF	TGTGCCAGCAGCGTGGGGGCGTCGAGCAATCAGCCCCAGCATTTT
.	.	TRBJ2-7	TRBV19	CASSIVPGAAAYEQYF	TGTGCCAGTAGTATAGTGCCGGGAGCAGCCGCCTACGAGCAGTACTTC
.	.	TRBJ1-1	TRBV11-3	CASSLTQNTEAFF	TGTGCCAGCAGCTTAACCCAGAACACTGAAGCTTTCTTT
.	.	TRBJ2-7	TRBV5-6	CASSFSGTPSYEQYF	TGTGCCAGCAGTTTTAGCGGTACTCCCTCCTACGAGCAGTACTTC
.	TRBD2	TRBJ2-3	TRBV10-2	CASSDISVVISLAGRYTDTQYF	TGCGCCAGCAGTGATATATCCGTCGTGATAAGTCTAGCGGGCAGATACACAGATACGCAGTATTTT